This T cell receptor beta chain was profiled in a study of blood T cell repertoires in COVID-19. At the level of the study: Samples taken during acute and convalescent COVID-19 were collected in the United States, Italy and Spain. PBMCs, B-cell-depleted T cells, or T cells provided the cDNA or gDNA that made up the material.

Germline V gene sequence: CDR1 SGHRS, CDR2 YFSETQ. The V end lost 1 base, the J end lost 3 bases, and 5 bases lay between the germline ends. The CDR3 totals 13 residues. This clone was seen once. Study processing details: Amplification of reference gene primers provided the estimated nucleated cell counts. Method: immunoSEQ multiplex PCR; TCRdb's copy keeps in-frame clones and lacks some. Clone size and the V and J calls come from that table; the DNA yielded D and trimming. The sample lists approximately 500,000 clones; 75% to 90% were seen once. This sequence originates from a human donor in a cohort sampled during active COVID-19. The rearrangement uses TRBV5-1 and TRBJ1-3; D is uncertain. The sample comprised peripheral blood. CDR3 loop: CASSLSNGNTIYF. The CDR3, as DNA: TGCGCCAGCAGCTTGTCAAATGGAAACACCATATATTTT.